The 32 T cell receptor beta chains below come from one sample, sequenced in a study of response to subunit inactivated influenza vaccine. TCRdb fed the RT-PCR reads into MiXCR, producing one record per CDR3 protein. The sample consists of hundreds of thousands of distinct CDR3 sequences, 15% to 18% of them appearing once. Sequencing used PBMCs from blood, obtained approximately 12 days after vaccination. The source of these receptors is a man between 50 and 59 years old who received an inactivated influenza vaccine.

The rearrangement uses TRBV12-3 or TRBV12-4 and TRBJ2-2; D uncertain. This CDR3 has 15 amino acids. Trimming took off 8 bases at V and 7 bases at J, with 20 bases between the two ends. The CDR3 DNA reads TGTGCCAGCGCAGGCTCCCTAATCGGCGTCGGGGAGCTGTTTTTT. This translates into CASAGSLIGVGELFF.

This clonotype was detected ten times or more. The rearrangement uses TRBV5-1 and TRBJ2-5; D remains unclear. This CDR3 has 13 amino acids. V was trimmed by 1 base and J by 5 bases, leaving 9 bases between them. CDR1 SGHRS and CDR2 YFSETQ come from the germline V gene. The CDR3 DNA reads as TGCGCCAGCAGCTTGAGAAGTTGGGAGACCCAGTACTTC. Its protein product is CASSLRSWETQYF.

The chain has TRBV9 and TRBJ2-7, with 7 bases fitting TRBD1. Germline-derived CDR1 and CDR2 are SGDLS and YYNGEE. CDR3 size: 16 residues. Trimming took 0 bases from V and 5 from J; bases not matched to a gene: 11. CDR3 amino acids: CASSVEVGQSVHEQYF. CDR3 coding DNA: TGTGCCAGCAGCGTAGAAGTGGGACAGAGCGTCCACGAGCAGTACTTC. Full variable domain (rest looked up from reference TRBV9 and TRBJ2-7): DSGVTQTPKHLITATGQRVTLRCSPRSGDLSVYWYQQSLDQGLQFLIQYYNGEERAKGNILERFSAQQFPDLHSELNLSSLELGDSALYFCASSVEVGQSVHEQYFGPGTRLTVT.

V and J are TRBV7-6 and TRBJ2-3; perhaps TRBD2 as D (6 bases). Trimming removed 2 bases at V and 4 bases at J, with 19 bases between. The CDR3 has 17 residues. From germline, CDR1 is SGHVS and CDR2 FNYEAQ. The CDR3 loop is CASSLPRTTLAADTQYF. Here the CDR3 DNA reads TGTGCCAGCAGCTTACCCAGGACTACCCTGGCCGCAGATACGCAGTATTTT.

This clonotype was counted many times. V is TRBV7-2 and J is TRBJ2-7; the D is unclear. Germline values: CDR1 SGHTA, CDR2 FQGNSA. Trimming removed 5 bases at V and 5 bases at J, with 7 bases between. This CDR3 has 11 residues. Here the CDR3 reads CASSLLNEQYF. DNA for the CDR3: TGTGCCAGCAGCCTCCTGAACGAGCAGTACTTC.

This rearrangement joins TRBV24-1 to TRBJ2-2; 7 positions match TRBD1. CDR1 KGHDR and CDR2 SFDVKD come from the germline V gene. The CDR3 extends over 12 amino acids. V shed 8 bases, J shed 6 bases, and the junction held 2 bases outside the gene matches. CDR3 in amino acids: CATNQGAGELFF. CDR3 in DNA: TGTGCCACCAACCAGGGGGCCGGGGAGCTGTTTTTT.

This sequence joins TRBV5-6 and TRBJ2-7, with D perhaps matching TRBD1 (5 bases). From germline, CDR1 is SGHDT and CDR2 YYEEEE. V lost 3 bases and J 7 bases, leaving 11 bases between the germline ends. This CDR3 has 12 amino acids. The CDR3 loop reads CASSWTSGEQYF. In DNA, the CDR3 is TGTGCCAGCAGCTGGACATCTGGGGAGCAGTACTTC.

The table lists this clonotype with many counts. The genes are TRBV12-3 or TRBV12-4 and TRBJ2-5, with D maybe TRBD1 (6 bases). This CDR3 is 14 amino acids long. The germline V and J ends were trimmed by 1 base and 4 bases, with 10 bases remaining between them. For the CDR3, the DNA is TGTGCCAGCAGTTTAGGACAGGTTGGAGAGACCCAGTACTTC. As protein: CASSLGQVGETQYF.

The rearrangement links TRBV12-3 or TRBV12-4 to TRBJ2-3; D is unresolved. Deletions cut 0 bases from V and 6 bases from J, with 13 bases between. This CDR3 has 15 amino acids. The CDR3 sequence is CASSLAQSDRDTQYF. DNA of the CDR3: TGTGCCAGCAGTTTAGCACAGTCTGACCGGGATACGCAGTATTTT.

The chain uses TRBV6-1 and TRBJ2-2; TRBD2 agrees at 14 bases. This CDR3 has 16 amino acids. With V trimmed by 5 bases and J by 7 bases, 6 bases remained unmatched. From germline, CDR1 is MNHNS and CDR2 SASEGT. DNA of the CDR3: TGTGCCAGCAGTAAGGGACTAGCGGGAGTAGGCGGGGAGCTGTTTTTT. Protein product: CASSKGLAGVGGELFF.

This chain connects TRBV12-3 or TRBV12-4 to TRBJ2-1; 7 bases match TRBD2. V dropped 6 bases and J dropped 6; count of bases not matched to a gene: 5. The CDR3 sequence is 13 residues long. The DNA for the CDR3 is TGTGCCAGCAGGAGGACTAGTACCAATGAGCAGTTCTTC. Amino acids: CASRRTSTNEQFF.

The CDR3 coding sequence is TGTGCCAGCAGCTTAGAGGCGCTAGCGGGAGTGAGCGGAGATACGCAGTATTTT. It encodes CASSLEALAGVSGDTQYF. The chain joins TRBV11-2 to TRBJ2-3; the match to TRBD2 covers 10 bases. CDR3 length: 18 amino acids. After removal of 0 bases from V and 5 bases from J, the junction contained 11 bases not matched to a gene. Germline CDR1 is SGHAT and CDR2 is FQNNGV.

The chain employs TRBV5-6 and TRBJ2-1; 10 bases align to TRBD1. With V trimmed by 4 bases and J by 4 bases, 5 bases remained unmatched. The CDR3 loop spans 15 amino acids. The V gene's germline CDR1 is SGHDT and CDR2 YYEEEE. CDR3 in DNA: TGTGCCAGCAGCCCGGGGACAGGGGTTTACAATGAGCAGTTCTTC. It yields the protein CASSPGTGVYNEQFF.

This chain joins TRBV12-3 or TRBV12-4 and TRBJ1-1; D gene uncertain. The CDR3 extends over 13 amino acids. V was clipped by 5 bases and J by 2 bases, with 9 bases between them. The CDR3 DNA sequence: TGTGCCAGCAGTATCAGAGCTAACACTGAAGCTTTCTTT. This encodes CASSIRANTEAFF.

For the CDR3, the DNA is TGTGCCAGCAGCCAGGTGCAGGGGGCTCGTTCAGATACGCAGTATTTT. Its translation: CASSQVQGARSDTQYF. The rearrangement uses TRBV14 and TRBJ2-3; the match to TRBD1 covers 8 bases. This CDR3 has 16 amino acids. The junction had 9 bases not matched to a gene; V was cut back by 3 bases and J by 4 bases. CDR1 and CDR2 (germline): SGHDN, FVKESK.

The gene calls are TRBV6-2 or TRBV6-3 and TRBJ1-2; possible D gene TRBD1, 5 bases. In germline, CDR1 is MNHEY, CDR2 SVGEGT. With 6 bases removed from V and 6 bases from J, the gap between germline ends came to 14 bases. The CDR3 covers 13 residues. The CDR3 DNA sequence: TGTGCCAGCAGGGGACCATTATCGCATGGCTACACCTTC. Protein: CASRGPLSHGYTF.

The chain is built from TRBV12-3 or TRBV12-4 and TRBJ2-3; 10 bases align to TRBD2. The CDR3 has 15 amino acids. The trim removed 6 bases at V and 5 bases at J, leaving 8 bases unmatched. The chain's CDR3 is CASRRTSGVGDTQYF. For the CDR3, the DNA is TGTGCCAGCAGGCGAACTAGCGGGGTAGGAGATACGCAGTATTTT.

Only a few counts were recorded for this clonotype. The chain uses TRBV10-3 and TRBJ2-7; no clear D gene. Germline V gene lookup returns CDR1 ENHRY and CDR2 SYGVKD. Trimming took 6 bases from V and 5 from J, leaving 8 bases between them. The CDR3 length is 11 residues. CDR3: CAISRTDEQYF. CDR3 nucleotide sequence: TGTGCCATCAGCCGCACGGACGAGCAGTACTTC.

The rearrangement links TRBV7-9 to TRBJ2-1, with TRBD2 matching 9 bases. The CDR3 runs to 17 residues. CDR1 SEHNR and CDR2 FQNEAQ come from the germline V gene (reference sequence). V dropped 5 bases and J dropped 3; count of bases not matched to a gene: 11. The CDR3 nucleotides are TGTGCCAGCAGCCCCCGACTAGCGGAGGGATTCTACAATGAGCAGTTCTTC. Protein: CASSPRLAEGFYNEQFF.

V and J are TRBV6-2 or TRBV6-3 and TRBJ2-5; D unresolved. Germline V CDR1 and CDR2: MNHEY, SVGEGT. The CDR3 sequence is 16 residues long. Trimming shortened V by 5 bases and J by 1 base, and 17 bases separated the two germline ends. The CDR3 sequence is CASSEVGSWAQETQYF. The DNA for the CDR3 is TGTGCCAGCAGTGAGGTCGGGTCGTGGGCCCAAGAGACCCAGTACTTC.

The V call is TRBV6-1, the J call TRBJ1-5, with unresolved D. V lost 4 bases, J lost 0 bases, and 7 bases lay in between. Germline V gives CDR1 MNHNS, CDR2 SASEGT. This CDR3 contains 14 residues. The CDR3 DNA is TGTGCCAGCAGTGTGCAGAATAGCAATCAGCCCCAGCATTTT. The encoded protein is CASSVQNSNQPQHF.

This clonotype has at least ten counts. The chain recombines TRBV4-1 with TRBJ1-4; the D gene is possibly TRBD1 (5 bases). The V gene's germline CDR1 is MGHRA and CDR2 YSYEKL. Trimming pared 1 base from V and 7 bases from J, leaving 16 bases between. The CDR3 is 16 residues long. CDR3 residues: CASSQADNRGGEKLFF. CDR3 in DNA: TGCGCCAGCAGCCAAGCTGATAACCGGGGGGGTGAAAAACTGTTTTTT.

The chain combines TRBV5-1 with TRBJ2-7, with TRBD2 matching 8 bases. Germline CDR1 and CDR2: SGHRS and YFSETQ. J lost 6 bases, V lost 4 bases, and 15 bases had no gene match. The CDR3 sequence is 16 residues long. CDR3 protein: CASSNLGSGTYSEQYF. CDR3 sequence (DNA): TGCGCCAGCAGCAACCTAGGTAGCGGGACCTATAGCGAGCAGTACTTC. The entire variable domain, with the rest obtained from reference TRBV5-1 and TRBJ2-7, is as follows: KAGVTQTPRYLIKTRGQQVTLSCSPISGHRSVSWYQQTPGQGLQFLFEYFSETQRNKGNFPGRFSGRQFSNSRSEMNVSTLELGDSALYLCASSNLGSGTYSEQYFGPGTRLTVT.

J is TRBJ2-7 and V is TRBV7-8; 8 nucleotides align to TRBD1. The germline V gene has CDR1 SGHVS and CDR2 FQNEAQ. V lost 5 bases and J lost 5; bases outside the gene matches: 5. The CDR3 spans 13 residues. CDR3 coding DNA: TGTGCCAGCAGCCACGGGACAGGAGACGAGCAGTACTTC. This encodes CASSHGTGDEQYF.

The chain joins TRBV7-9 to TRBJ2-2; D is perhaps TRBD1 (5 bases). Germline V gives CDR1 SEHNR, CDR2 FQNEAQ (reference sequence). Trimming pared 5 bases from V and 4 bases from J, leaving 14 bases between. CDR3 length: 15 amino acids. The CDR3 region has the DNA TGTGCCAGCAGCATAAGACAGACTCTCACCGGGGAGCTGTTTTTT. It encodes CASSIRQTLTGELFF.

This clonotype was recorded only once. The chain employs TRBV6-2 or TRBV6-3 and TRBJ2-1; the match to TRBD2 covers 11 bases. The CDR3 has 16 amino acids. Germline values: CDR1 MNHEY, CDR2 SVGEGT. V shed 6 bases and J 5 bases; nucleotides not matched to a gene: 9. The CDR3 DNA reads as TGTGCCAGCAGCCTGGCCCTAGCGGGGGGAGACAATGAGCAGTTCTTC. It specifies CASSLALAGGDNEQFF.

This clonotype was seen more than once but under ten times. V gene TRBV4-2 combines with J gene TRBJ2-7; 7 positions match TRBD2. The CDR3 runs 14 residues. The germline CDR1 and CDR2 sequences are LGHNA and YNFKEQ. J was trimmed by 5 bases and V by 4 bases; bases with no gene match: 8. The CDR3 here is CASSPGPGTNEQYF. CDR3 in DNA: TGTGCCAGCAGCCCAGGCCCCGGGACTAACGAGCAGTACTTC.

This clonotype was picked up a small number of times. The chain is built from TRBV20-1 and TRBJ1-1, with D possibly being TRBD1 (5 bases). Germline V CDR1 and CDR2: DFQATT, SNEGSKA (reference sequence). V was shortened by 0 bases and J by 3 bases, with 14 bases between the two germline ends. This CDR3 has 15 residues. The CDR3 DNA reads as TGCAGTGCTAGAGATCGGGGCACGTGGTACACTGAAGCTTTCTTT. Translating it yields CSARDRGTWYTEAFF.

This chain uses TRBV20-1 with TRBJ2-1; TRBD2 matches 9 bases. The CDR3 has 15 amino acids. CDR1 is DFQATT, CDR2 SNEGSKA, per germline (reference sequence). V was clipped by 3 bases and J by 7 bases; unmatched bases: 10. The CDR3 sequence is CSASLTGTSMNEQFF. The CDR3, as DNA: TGCAGTGCTAGCCTAACAGGGACTAGCATGAATGAGCAGTTCTTC.

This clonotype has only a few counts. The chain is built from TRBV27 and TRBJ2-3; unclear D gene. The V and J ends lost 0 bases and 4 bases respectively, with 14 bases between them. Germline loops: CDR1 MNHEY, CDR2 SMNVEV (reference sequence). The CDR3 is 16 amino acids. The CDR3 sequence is CASSLSLSPSADTQYF. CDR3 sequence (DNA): TGTGCCAGCAGTTTATCTTTAAGCCCCTCGGCAGATACGCAGTATTTT.

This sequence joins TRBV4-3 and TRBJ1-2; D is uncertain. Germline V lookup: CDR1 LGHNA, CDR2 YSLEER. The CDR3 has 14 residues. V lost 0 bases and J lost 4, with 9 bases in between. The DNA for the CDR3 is TGCGCCAGCAGCCAAGAAGTCGCGGTCTATGGCTACACCTTC. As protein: CASSQEVAVYGYTF.

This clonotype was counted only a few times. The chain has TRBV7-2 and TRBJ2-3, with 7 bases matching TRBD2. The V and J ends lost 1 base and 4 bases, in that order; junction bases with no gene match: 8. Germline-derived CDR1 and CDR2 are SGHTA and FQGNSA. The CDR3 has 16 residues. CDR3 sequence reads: CASSLVASGRPDTQYF. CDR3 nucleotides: TGTGCCAGCAGCTTAGTTGCTAGCGGCCGCCCAGATACGCAGTATTTT.